This TCR beta chain was found in a study of T cell responses to AZD1222 COVID-19 vaccine. The overall study: Second-dose intervals of approximately 4 or approximately 12 weeks were pooled.

Some clones are missing from TCRdb's copy, which holds only in-frame ones; the method was immunoSEQ multiplex PCR. The table has about 130,000 clones, roughly 93% seen once. The length of the CDR3 is 14 residues. V dropped 4 bases and J dropped 1 base, with 11 bases sitting between them. Germline lookup yields CDR1 SGHNT and CDR2 YYREEE (reference sequence). Whole-study results and caveats: Two AZD1222 administrations were followed by greater Spike-specific TCR breadth and depth. Among AZD1222 vaccinees, only six or seven were seropositive at baseline.

Notes on this clone: The antigen remains undetermined.

This sample comprised peripheral blood, obtained on day 0 of AZD1222 vaccination. The chain couples TRBV5-4 to TRBJ1-1, with D perhaps TRBD1 (5 bases). The source is an adult in good health. The DNA for the CDR3 is TGTGCCAGCAGCCCGGGGGGGTCGAACACTGAAGCTTTCTTT. Its protein is CASSPGGSNTEAFF.